Here is one T cell receptor beta chain with its context. Its antigen is currently unknown. This record belongs to a study of cytomegalovirus exposure and HLA in healthy donors. Study-wide results and limits: In a later analysis, a missense DCLRE1C variant was linked to TCR beta V- and J-gene trimming.

PCR primers comprised 60 Vbeta and 13 Jbeta primers. Libraries were prepared by immunoSEQ multiplex PCR; TCRdb keeps only in-frame clonotypes and omits some of them. The table includes about 110,000 clones, approximately 86% detected once. The CDR3 has 14 residues. Germline V gene sequence: CDR1 LNHDA, CDR2 SQIVND (reference sequence). Trimming took 5 bases from V and 1 from J, leaving 11 bases between them. The clonotype originates from a man in his forties or fifties in good health and CMV-seronegative. The chain carries TRBV19 and TRBJ1-1; D possibly corresponds to TRBD1 (6 bases). Material: PBMCs. The CDR3 nucleotides are TGTGCCAGTAGTGTGCAGGGGTCGAACACTGAAGCTTTCTTT. This codes for CASSVQGSNTEAFF. The variable domain in full, with the rest retrieved from reference TRBV19 and TRBJ1-1, is DGGITQSPKYLFRKEGQNVTLSCEQNLNHDAMYWYRQDPGQGLRLIYYSQIVNDFQKGDIAEGYSVSREKKESFPLTVTSAQKNPTAFYLCASSVQGSNTEAFFGQGTRLTVV.